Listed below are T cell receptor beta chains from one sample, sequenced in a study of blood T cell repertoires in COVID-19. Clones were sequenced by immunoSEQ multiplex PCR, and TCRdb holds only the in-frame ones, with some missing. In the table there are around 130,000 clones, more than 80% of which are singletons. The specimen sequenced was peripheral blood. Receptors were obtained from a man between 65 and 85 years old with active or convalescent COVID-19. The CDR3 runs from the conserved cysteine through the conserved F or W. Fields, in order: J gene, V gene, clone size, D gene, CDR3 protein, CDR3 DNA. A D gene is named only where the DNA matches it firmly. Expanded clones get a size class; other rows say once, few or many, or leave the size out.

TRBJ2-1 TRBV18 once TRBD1 CASSPPTGSTYNEQFF TGTGCCAGCTCACCACCGACAGGGTCAACCTACAATGAGCAGTTCTTC
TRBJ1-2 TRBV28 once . CASSLGGTNYGYTF TGTGCCAGCAGTTTAGGAGGAACTAACTATGGCTACACCTTC
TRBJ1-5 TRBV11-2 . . CASSLDRTDHQPQHF TGTGCCAGCAGCTTAGATCGAACAGATCATCAGCCCCAGCATTTT
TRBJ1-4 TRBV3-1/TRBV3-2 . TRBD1 CASSLSGTVNEKLFF TGTGCCAGCAGCCTCTCCGGGACAGTTAATGAAAAACTGTTTTTT
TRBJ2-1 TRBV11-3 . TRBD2 CASSFSGRDYEQFF TGTGCCAGCAGCTTTAGCGGGAGGGACTATGAGCAGTTCTTC
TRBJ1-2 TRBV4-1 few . CASSQDPGGAGYGYTF TGCGCCAGCAGCCAAGATCCGGGGGGCGCCGGCTATGGCTACACCTTC
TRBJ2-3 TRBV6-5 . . CASTDQAGAGWAQYF TGTGCCAGCACCGATCAGGCGGGGGCGGGGTGGGCGCAGTATTTT
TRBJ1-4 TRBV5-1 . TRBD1 CASSTTGTNEKLFF TGCGCCAGCAGTACGACAGGGACTAATGAAAAACTGTTTTTT
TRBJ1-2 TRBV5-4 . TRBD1 CASRRTGNYGYTF TGTGCCAGCAGGAGGACAGGGAACTATGGCTACACCTTC
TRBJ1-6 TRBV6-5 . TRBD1 CASSSQQGYSPLHF TGTGCCAGCAGTTCTCAACAGGGGTACTCACCCCTCCACTTT
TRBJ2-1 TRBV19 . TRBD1 CASSIRGRNEQFF TGTGCCAGTAGTATCAGGGGGCGGAATGAGCAGTTCTTC
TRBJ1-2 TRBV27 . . CASSFPNYGYTF TGTGCCAGCAGTTTCCCGAACTATGGCTACACCTTC
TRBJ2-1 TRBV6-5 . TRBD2 CASSFIAGAYNEQFF TGTGCCAGCAGTTTCATAGCGGGGGCCTACAATGAGCAGTTCTTC
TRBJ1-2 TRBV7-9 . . CASSLGTFEGYGYTF TGTGCCAGCAGCCTCGGGACTTTTGAGGGCTATGGCTACACCTTC
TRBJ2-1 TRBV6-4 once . CASSDLGGGTYNEQFF TGTGCCAGCAGTGACTTGGGGGGAGGAACCTACAATGAGCAGTTCTTC
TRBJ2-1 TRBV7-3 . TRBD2 CASSSDSGVNEQFF TGTGCCAGCAGCTCGGATAGCGGGGTCAATGAGCAGTTCTTC
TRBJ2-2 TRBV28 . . CASSYSPRELFF TGTGCCAGCAGTTATAGCCCTAGGGAGCTGTTTTTT
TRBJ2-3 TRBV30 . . CAWSVIDTQYF TGTGCCTGGAGTGTTATAGATACGCAGTATTTT
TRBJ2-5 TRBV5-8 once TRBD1 CASSTGQGRGETQYF TGTGCCAGCAGCACCGGACAGGGGAGGGGAGAGACCCAGTACTTC
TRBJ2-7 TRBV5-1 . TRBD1 CASSAPDRGYEQYF TGCGCCAGCAGCGCCCCGGACAGGGGTTACGAGCAGTACTTC
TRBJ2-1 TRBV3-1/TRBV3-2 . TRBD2 CASSEDPGGEQFF TGTGCCAGCAGCGAAGACCCGGGGGGTGAGCAGTTCTTC
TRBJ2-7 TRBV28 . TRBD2 CASSLFGLASYEQYF TGTGCCAGCAGTTTATTCGGACTAGCTTCATACGAGCAGTACTTC
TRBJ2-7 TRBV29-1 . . CSVAPQGYEQYF TGCAGCGTTGCCCCTCAGGGCTACGAGCAGTACTTC
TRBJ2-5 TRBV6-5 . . CASTNLREETQYF TGTGCCAGCACAAACTTGAGGGAAGAGACCCAGTACTTC
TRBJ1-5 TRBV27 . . CASRPGTISNQPQHF TGTGCCAGCAGGCCCGGGACTATAAGCAATCAGCCCCAGCATTTT
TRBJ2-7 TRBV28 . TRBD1 CASSFPLGTGSSYEQYF TGTGCCAGCAGTTTCCCCCTCGGGACAGGAAGCTCCTACGAGCAGTACTTC